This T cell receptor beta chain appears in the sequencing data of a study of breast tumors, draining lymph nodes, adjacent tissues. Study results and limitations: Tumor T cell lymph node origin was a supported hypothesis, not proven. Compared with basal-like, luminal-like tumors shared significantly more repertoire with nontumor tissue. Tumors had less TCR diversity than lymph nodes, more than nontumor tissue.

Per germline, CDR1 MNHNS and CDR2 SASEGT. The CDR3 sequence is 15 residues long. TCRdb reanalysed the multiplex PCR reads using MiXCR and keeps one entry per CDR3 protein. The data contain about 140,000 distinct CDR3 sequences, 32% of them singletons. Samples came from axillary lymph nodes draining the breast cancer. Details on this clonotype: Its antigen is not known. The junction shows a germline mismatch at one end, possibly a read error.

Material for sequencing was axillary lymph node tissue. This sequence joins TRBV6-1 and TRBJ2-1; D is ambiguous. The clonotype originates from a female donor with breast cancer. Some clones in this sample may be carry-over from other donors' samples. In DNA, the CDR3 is TGTGCCAGCAGTGCCGCCGTGACTCACTACGATGAGCAGTTCTTC. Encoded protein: CASSAAVTHYDEQFF.